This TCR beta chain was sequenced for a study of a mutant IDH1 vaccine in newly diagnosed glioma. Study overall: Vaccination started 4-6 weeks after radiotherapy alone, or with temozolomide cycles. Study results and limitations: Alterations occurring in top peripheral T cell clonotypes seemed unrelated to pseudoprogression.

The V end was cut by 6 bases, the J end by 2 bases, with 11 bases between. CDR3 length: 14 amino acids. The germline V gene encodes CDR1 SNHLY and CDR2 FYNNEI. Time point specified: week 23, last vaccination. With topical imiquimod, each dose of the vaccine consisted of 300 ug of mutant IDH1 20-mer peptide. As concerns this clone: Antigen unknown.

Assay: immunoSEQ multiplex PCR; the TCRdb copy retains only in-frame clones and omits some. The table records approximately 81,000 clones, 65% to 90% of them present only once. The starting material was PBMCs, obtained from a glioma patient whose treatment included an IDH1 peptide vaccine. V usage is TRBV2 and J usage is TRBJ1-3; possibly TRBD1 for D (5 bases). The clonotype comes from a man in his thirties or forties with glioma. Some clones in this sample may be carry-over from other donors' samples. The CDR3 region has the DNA TGTGCCAGCAGCGGGGACTTGCCTGGAAACACCATATATTTT. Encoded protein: CASSGDLPGNTIYF. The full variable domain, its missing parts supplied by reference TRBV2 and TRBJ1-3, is EPEVTQTPSHQVTQMGQEVILRCVPISNHLYFYWYRQILGQKVEFLVSFYNNEISEKSEIFDDQFSVERPDGSNFTLKIRSTKLEDSAMYFCASSGDLPGNTIYFGEGSWLTVV.